Listed below are T cell receptor beta chains from one sample, sequenced in a study of blood T cells in healthy people across ages. TCRdb reprocessed the 5' RACE reads via MiXCR and lists one record per CDR3 protein. The table includes more than 1.4 million distinct CDR3 sequences, 40% to 50% detected once. Sample: blood. The receptors shown here come from a woman between 18 and 29 years old in good health. CDR3s include the opening cysteine and the closing phenylalanine or tryptophan. The D gene is left open where the match is weak. Rows give clone size only sometimes, using once, few, many, or a class for an expanded clone.

cdr3_nt cdr3_aa j_call d_call v_call clone_size
TGTGCCAGCAGCCCTCGTTTAGCGGGGGCCCTCGACTCCTACGAGCAGTACTTC CASSPRLAGALDSYEQYF TRBJ2-7 TRBD2 TRBV3-1 -
TGTGCCAGCAGTGAACAGGACGTGCGGGTCTATAATTCACCCCTCCACTTT CASSEQDVRVYNSPLHF TRBJ1-6 - TRBV2 -
TGCAGTGCTAGTTCGGAGACAGGGGGGATTCAGCCCCAGCATTTT CSASSETGGIQPQHF TRBJ1-5 TRBD1 TRBV20-1 few
TGTGCCAGCAGCGAGTTGGAGACAGGGGTCTACGAGCAGTACTTC CASSELETGVYEQYF TRBJ2-7 TRBD1 TRBV6-1 once
TGTGCCAGCAAGACAGGGGGGGCTGGAGAGACCCAGTACTTC CASKTGGAGETQYF TRBJ2-5 TRBD1 TRBV28 -
TGTGCCAGCAGTTACTCGAGTCTAGCGGGGCCCGATACGCAGTATTTT CASSYSSLAGPDTQYF TRBJ2-3 TRBD2 TRBV6-7 -
TGTGCCAGCAGGAGACCGGGACAGGGGGCCAAAAACATTCAGTACTTC CASRRPGQGAKNIQYF TRBJ2-4 TRBD1 TRBV2 -
TGTGCCAGCAGAGCCCTTTCGGCGGGGGGCGCGGGTGTCAATCAGCCCCAGCATTTT CASRALSAGGAGVNQPQHF TRBJ1-5 - TRBV6-1 few
TGCGCCAGCAGCTTGGTTGGGACGGCCCCTCGCACAGATACGCAGTATTTT CASSLVGTAPRTDTQYF TRBJ2-3 - TRBV5-1 many
TGTGCCAGCAGCACACAGGGGGGAGAACGCAATCAGCCCCAGCATTTT CASSTQGGERNQPQHF TRBJ1-5 TRBD1 TRBV7-2 -
TGTGCCAGCAGCGTAGGGGGGATCCCCTACAATGAGCAGTTCTTC CASSVGGIPYNEQFF TRBJ2-1 - TRBV9 few
TGTGCCATCAGAAGGACAGGGGAACTAGAGACCCAGTACTTC CAIRRTGELETQYF TRBJ2-5 TRBD1 TRBV10-3 -
TGTGCCAGCAGTCCCCGGGGACAGATGTACAATGAGCAGTACTTC CASSPRGQMYNEQYF TRBJ2-7 TRBD1 TRBV12-3/TRBV12-4 -
TGTGCCAGCAGTTGGAGCCATACGCAGTATTTT CASSWSHTQYF TRBJ2-3 - TRBV6-5 -
TGTGCCAGCAGCGGAGAACTAGGGAATTCACCCCTCCACTTT CASSGELGNSPLHF TRBJ1-6 - TRBV9 -
TGTGCCAGCAGTTTTTGGGACAGCGTCATGACCCAGTACTTC CASSFWDSVMTQYF TRBJ2-5 TRBD1 TRBV27 few
TGTGCCACCAGTGATCTCCAGAACACTGAAGCTTTCTTT CATSDLQNTEAFF TRBJ1-1 - TRBV24-1 -
TGTGCCAGCAGTAAACAAGCGGGAGGGCCGGGGGAGCAGTACTTC CASSKQAGGPGEQYF TRBJ2-4 TRBD2 TRBV6-6 -
TGCAGCGTTCCCCATCCGAGAAGGATTCAAGAGACCCAGTACTTC CSVPHPRRIQETQYF TRBJ2-5 - TRBV29-1 -
TGTGCCAGCAGCCAAGATCGGCCAGGGGTTACTAATGAAAAACTGTTTTTT CASSQDRPGVTNEKLFF TRBJ1-4 - TRBV14 -
TGTGCCAGCACCTCGCGGGGGGCAGATACACAGTATTTT CASTSRGADTQYF TRBJ2-3 TRBD2 TRBV7-2 -
TGTGCCGGCAGGCAGTCGACAGATACGCAGTATTTT CAGRQSTDTQYF TRBJ2-3 - TRBV6-5 -
TGTGCCAGCAGCGTAGTCCCAGCGGGGCACTATGAGCAGTTCTTC CASSVVPAGHYEQFF TRBJ2-1 TRBD2 TRBV9 -
TGCAGTGCTAGATACCCCAGCGGGGGGCGATACGAGCAGTACTTC CSARYPSGGRYEQYF TRBJ2-7 TRBD2 TRBV20-1 -
TGTGCCAGCAGTTTGGTGGTCTTGGGACTGTTTTTT CASSLVVLGLFF TRBJ1-4 - TRBV27 -
TGTGCCAGCAGTTTCGGCTCCTATAATTCACCCCTCCACTTT CASSFGSYNSPLHF TRBJ1-6 - TRBV27 few
TGTGCCAGCAGCTTAGTTTCCGGGACTAGTGGGTTGAGTGAGCAGTACTTC CASSLVSGTSGLSEQYF TRBJ2-5 TRBD2 TRBV7-9 few
TGTGCCAGCCGTGGATGGGACCGGGGGGGTATGGAGACCCAGTACTTC CASRGWDRGGMETQYF TRBJ2-5 TRBD2 TRBV11-2 -
TGTGCCACAGAGCGCGGAGGGACCGGGGAGCTGTTTTTT CATERGGTGELFF TRBJ2-2 - TRBV6-6 -
TGTGCCAGCAGGACAGGGATGGATGGCTACACCTTC CASRTGMDGYTF TRBJ1-2 TRBD1 TRBV6-6 -
TGTGCCAGCAGTGAGAGCTCCTACAATGAGCAGTACTTC CASSESSYNEQYF TRBJ2-7 - TRBV6-4 -
TGTGCCAGCAGCCCCCCCCCAGGCCCTCGGGTCTATGGCTACACCTTC CASSPPPGPRVYGYTF TRBJ1-2 - TRBV13 few
TGTGCCAGCAGCCAGCTGACAGCAAGTGAGACCCAGTTCTTC CASSQLTASETQFF TRBJ2-1 - TRBV3-1 -
TGTGCCTGGAGTCCCACGGGTAGCGAGCAGTACTTC CAWSPTGSEQYF TRBJ2-7 - TRBV30 few
TGCGCCAGCAGCGGTACTAGCGGAGACGACCTTCTAGCCAAAAACATTCAGTACTTC CASSGTSGDDLLAKNIQYF TRBJ2-4 TRBD2 TRBV5-1 -
TGCAGTGCTAGTCTTTTCCTAGCGGGAGGACTCAAAACCTACGAGCAGTTCTTC CSASLFLAGGLKTYEQFF TRBJ2-1 TRBD2 TRBV20-1 -
TGTGCCATCAGTGAAGCGGTGAATACGCAGTATTTT CAISEAVNTQYF TRBJ2-3 - TRBV10-3 few
TGTGCCAGCAGATCCGGGACAGGGGTTTTCTACGAGCAGTACTTC CASRSGTGVFYEQYF TRBJ2-7 TRBD1 TRBV7-9 few
TGTGCCAGCAGTTTATACGGGGCCGAGACCCAGTACTTC CASSLYGAETQYF TRBJ2-5 - TRBV12-3/TRBV12-4 few
TGTGCCAGCAGCTTACACGGGGGGCCTCAGGAGACCCAGTACTTC CASSLHGGPQETQYF TRBJ2-5 - TRBV11-2 -
TGTGCCACTTTCGGGACTGGGGTCTACAATGAGCAGTACTTC CATFGTGVYNEQYF TRBJ2-7 - TRBV12-3/TRBV12-4 -
TGCGCCAGCAGCGCAGGTGGGCTTCAACCCTATGGCTACACCTTC CASSAGGLQPYGYTF TRBJ1-2 - TRBV5-1 -
TGTGCCAGCAGCCAAGACCTGGGGTACTATGGCTACACCTTC CASSQDLGYYGYTF TRBJ1-2 - TRBV14 -
TGTGCCAGCAGTTACTCGCTAGCGGAAAAAGAGACCCAGTACTTC CASSYSLAEKETQYF TRBJ2-5 TRBD2 TRBV6-2/TRBV6-3 -
TGCGCCAGCAGCCGGGAAATCGGGATTCCTAATCAGCCCCAGCATTTT CASSREIGIPNQPQHF TRBJ1-5 - TRBV4-1 -
TGTGCCAGCAGTTCCATGAACACTGAAGCTTTCTTT CASSSMNTEAFF TRBJ1-1 - TRBV5-6 many
TGTGCCAGCAGTCAGAATTGGGGGTCTAACGAGCAGTACTTC CASSQNWGSNEQYF TRBJ2-7 - TRBV27 -
TGTGCCAGCAGGCTTTCTAGCGGGGGTGCCTACAATGAGCAGTACTTC CASRLSSGGAYNEQYF TRBJ2-7 TRBD2 TRBV12-3/TRBV12-4 -
TGCGCCAGCAGCCAAGAGGGACAGGGCATCGATACGCAGTATTTT CASSQEGQGIDTQYF TRBJ2-3 TRBD1 TRBV4-1 -
TGCGCCAGCAGCCTATGGGACGGCTACGAGCAGTACTTC CASSLWDGYEQYF TRBJ2-7 - TRBV4-1 -
TGTGCCAGCAGCTTACAGGTTTTCTACAATGAGCAGTTCTTC CASSLQVFYNEQFF TRBJ2-1 - TRBV7-9 many
TGTGCCAGCAGCAAAGGTCGGGTTAATTCACCCCTCCACTTT CASSKGRVNSPLHF TRBJ1-6 - TRBV21-1 -
TGCGCCAGCAGCCAAGATGGCCGATACTCCTACGAGCAGTACTTC CASSQDGRYSYEQYF TRBJ2-7 - TRBV4-1 -
TGTGCCAGCAACCCCGGGCGGGAGGGATACAATGAGCAGTTCTTC CASNPGREGYNEQFF TRBJ2-1 TRBD2 TRBV3-1 -
TGTGCCACAAGAATGGGGACACCGGCTTTCTTT CATRMGTPAFF TRBJ1-1 - TRBV6-5 -